This T cell receptor (beta chain) was identified in a study of response to subunit inactivated influenza vaccine. The length of the CDR3 is 16 residues. V trimming: 5 bases; J trimming: 1 base; junction bases outside the gene matches: 10. TCRdb fed the RT-PCR reads into MiXCR, producing one record per CDR3 protein. The table shows roughly 790,000 distinct CDR3 sequences, with around 20% occurring only once. Study-level points and caveats: Researchers suggested that each seasonal influenza vaccination recruits few new T cells.

This clonotype was counted a single time. The antigen is unknown. The source is a man over 45 who received an inactivated influenza vaccine. The sequenced sample was PBMCs from blood, obtained around 5 days after vaccination. The V gene is TRBV12-3 or TRBV12-4, the J gene TRBJ1-1; 7 bases map to TRBD1. The CDR3 loop reads CASSPRLTGRNTEAFF. CDR3 DNA: TGTGCCAGCAGTCCCCGACTGACAGGGCGGAACACTGAAGCTTTCTTT.